The 10 T cell receptor beta chains in this list originate from one sample, sequenced in a study of T cells in women clearing cervical HPV infection. Generated by immunoSEQ multiplex PCR, the TCRdb table keeps only in-frame clones and is missing some. Its clone listing holds around 8,800 clones. Sequencing input: blood buffy coat. The origin of the receptors is a woman between 18 and 69 years old with a cervical HPV16 infection that either progressed to CIN3+ or cleared (not recorded which).

Of note for this clone: From the germline J gene comes the end of the CDR3, since the read stops 3 residues before it. V and J are TRBV29-1 and TRBJ1-1; 7 nucleotides match TRBD1. Unmatched junction bases numbered 7, after V lost 6 bases and J lost 0 bases. The CDR3 spans 14 residues. Per the germline V gene, CDR1 is SQVTM and CDR2 is ANQGSEA. The covered CDR3 bases are TGCAGCGTCTCCACAGGGGCTATGAACACTGAA. This codes for CSVSTGAMNTE. The full CDR3 sequence reads CSVSTGAMNTEAFF.

Turning to this clone: The CDR3 end lies 3 residues beyond the end of the read and is filled in from the germline J gene. The chain couples TRBV11-3 to TRBJ2-3, with D possibly called TRBD1 or TRBD2 (7 bases each). The CDR3 runs to 15 residues. CDR1 is SGHNT, CDR2 YENEEA, per germline. V lost 5 bases to trimming and J lost 1 base, with 13 bases between them. The CDR3 DNA, read in part, is TGTGCCAGCAGCGGGAGGGGGCCCGGCACAGATACG. Amino acid sequence: CASSGRGPGTDT. The full-length CDR3 reads as CASSGRGPGTDTQYF.

As to this clone: The read stops 3 residues short of the end of the CDR3; the missing end is completed from the germline J gene. The chain links TRBV20-1 to TRBJ2-3; 8 nucleotides line up with TRBD1. Germline V CDR1 and CDR2: DFQATT, SNEGSKA (reference sequence). This CDR3 is 13 amino acids long. After removal of 3 bases from V and 4 bases from J, the junction contained 3 bases not matched to a gene. The CDR3 sequence is CSASSGGADTQYF. The covered CDR3 bases are TGCAGTGCTAGCTCAGGGGGCGCAGATACG.

CDR3 bases read: TGTGCCAGCAGCGCAGAGGGGGCGAAGAATGAG. Translated, it gives CASSAEGAKNE. The entire CDR3 reads CASSAEGAKNEQFF. The V gene is TRBV6-4, the J gene TRBJ2-1; 7 bases line up with TRBD1. Read data end 3 residues before the CDR3 end; the end is taken from the germline J gene. V shed 6 bases, J shed 7 bases, and the junction held 9 bases outside the gene matches. The CDR3 sequence is 14 residues long. Per germline, CDR1 MRHNA and CDR2 SNTAGT.

A word on this clone: The observed sequence ends 3 residues before the CDR3 terminus, with the missing tail filled in from the germline J gene. The chain uses TRBV7-3 and TRBJ2-3, with 10 bases fitting TRBD2. This CDR3 spans 17 amino acids. The trim removed 5 bases at V and 2 bases at J, leaving 10 bases unmatched. Germline CDR1 SGHTA, CDR2 FQGTGA. The sequenced CDR3 bases are TGTGCCAGCAGCCCGAGGGCTAGCGGGGGCTTCACAGATACG. Its protein is CASSPRASGGFTDT. The full CDR3 protein reads CASSPRASGGFTDTQYF.

A note on this clone: One junction end disagrees with the germline gene, perhaps due to a read error. The sequenced CDR3 bases are TGCGCCAGCAGCCAAGCTCAGGGGTTTGGC. Encoded protein: CASSQAQGFG. The full CDR3 protein is CASSQAQGFGYTF. The chain is built from TRBV4-2 and TRBJ1-2, with TRBD1 as a possible D gene (6 bases). The read stops 3 residues short of the end of the CDR3; the missing end is completed from the germline J gene. Looked up from germline, CDR1 is LGHNA and CDR2 is YNFKEQ. The CDR3 sequence is 13 residues long.

About this clone itself: The read stops 3 residues short of the end of the CDR3; the missing end is completed from the germline J gene. The gene calls are TRBV7-9 and TRBJ2-2; D is ambiguous. The CDR3 is made up of 15 amino acids. Germline V gene sequence: CDR1 SEHNR, CDR2 FQNEAQ (reference sequence). The CDR3 reads CASSLVSQYNEKLFF. Incomplete CDR3 DNA: TGTGCCAGCAGCTTAGTCTCGCAGTATAATGAAAAG. The full variable domain, rest sourced from reference TRBV7-9 and TRBJ2-2, is DTGVSQNPRHKITKRGQNVTFRCDPISEHNRLYWYRQTLGQGPEFLTYFQNEAQLEKSRLLSDRFSAERPKGSFSTLEIQRTEQGDSAMYLCASSLVSQYNEKLFFGEGSRLTVL.

With respect to this clone: The CDR3 end lies 3 residues beyond the end of the read and is filled in from the germline J gene. V gene TRBV7-9 combines with J gene TRBJ1-2; 11 bases align to TRBD1. Germline lookup yields CDR1 SEHNR and CDR2 FQNEAQ (reference sequence). The CDR3 has 15 residues. The CDR3 here is CASSRTGGASNDYTF. The sequenced CDR3 bases are TGTGCCAGCAGCCGGACAGGGGGCGCAAGCAATGAC.

According to its frequency, this clone is medium-sized (0.01 to 0.1%). Coverage ceases 3 residues before the CDR3 finishes, and the germline J gene fills in the end. V and J are TRBV6-1 and TRBJ2-3, with 9 bases aligning to TRBD1. The germline gives CDR1 MNHNS, CDR2 SASEGT. V gave up 3 bases and J gave up 5 bases; unmatched junction bases: 0. The CDR3 is 13 amino acids. CDR3 bases read: TGTGCCAGCAGTGAGGACAGGGGAGATACG. This codes for CASSEDRGDT. The entire CDR3 protein is CASSEDRGDTQYF.

A remark on this clone: The read is 3 residues too short to cover the CDR3 end, so that end is filled in from the germline J gene. The chain employs TRBV18 and TRBJ1-2, with 10 bases that match TRBD1. Germline V gene lookup returns CDR1 KGHSH and CDR2 LQKENI. This CDR3 is 17 amino acids long. This chain's CDR3 is CASSPRQGAIGTDTYTF. Incomplete CDR3 DNA: TGTGCCAGCTCACCTAGACAGGGGGCGATCGGCACAGATACC.